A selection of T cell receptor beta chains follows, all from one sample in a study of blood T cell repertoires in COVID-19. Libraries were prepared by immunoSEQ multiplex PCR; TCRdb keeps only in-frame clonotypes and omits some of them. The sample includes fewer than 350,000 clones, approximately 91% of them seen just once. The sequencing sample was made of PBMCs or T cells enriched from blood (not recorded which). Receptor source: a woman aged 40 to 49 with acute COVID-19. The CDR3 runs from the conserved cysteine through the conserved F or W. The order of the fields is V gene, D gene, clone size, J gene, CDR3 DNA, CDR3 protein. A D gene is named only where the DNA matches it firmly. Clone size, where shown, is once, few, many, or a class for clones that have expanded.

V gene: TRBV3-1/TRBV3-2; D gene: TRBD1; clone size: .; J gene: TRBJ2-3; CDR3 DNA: TGTGCCAGCAGCCACCGGGACAGGCGCACAGATACGCAGTATTTT; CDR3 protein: CASSHRDRRTDTQYF
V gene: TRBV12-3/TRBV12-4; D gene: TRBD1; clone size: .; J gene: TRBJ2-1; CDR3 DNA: TGTGCCAGCGCGGGACAGGTTGGCAATGAGCAGTTCTTC; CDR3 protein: CASAGQVGNEQFF
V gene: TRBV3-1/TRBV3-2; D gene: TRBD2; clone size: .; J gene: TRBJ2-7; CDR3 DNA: TGTGCCAGCAGCAACCCGGGACTAGCGGGCAAGAGTACCTACGAGCAGTACTTC; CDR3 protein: CASSNPGLAGKSTYEQYF
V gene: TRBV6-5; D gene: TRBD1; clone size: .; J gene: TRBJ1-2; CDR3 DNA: TGTGCCCACCGGACAGGGCAGCATGGCTACACCTTC; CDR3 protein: CAHRTGQHGYTF
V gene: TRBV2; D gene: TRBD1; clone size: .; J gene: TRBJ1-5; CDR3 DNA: TGTGCCAGCGGGGACAGGGGGACGAGCAATCAGCCCCAGCATTTT; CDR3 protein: CASGDRGTSNQPQHF
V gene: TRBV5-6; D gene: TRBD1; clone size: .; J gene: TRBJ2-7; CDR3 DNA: TGTGCCAGCAGCATAAAGACAGGGGCTAACGAGCAGTACTTC; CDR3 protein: CASSIKTGANEQYF
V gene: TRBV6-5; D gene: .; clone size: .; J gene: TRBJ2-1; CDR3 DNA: TGTGCCAGCAGTTACTCCGGCGACACCTACAATGAGCAGTTCTTC; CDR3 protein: CASSYSGDTYNEQFF
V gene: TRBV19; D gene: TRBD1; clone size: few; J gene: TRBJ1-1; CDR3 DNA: TGTGCCAGTAGTATAGAACAGGGGGCCTCTGAAGCTTTCTTT; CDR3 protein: CASSIEQGASEAFF
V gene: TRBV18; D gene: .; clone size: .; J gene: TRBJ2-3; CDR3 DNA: TGTGCCAGCTCACCCGTAGCAGGGTTAGGCACAGATACGCAGTATTTT; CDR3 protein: CASSPVAGLGTDTQYF
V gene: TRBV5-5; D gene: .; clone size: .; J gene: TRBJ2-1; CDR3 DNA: TGTGCCAGCAGCTTCGGGACATTCCCCTACAATGAGCAGTTCTTC; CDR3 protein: CASSFGTFPYNEQFF
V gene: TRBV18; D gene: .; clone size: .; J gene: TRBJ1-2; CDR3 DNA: TGTGCCAGCTCACCATTGGACAGCAACTATGGCTACACCTTC; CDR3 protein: CASSPLDSNYGYTF
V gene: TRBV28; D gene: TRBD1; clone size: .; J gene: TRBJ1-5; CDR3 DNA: TGTGCCAGCAGTTTTCTGGCAGGGGGAGATCGAAATCAGCCCCAGCATTTT; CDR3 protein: CASSFLAGGDRNQPQHF
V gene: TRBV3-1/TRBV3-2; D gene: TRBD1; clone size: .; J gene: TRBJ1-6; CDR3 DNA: TGTGCCAGCAGCCAGGGACAGGGGTATAATTCACCCCTCCACTTT; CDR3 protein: CASSQGQGYNSPLHF
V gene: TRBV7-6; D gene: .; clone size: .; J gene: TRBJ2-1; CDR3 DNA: TGTGCCAGCAGCTTAGATCACGGGACCTACAATGAGCAGTTCTTC; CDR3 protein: CASSLDHGTYNEQFF
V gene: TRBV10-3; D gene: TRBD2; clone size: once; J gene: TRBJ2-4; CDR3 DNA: TGTGCCATCAGTCCGGGACTAGCGGGGGGGATAGCCAAAAACATTCAGTACTTC; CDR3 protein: CAISPGLAGGIAKNIQYF
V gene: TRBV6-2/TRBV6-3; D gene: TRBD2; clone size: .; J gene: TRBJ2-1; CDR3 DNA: TGTGCCAGCAGTTATAGCGGGAGTAGAAATGAGCAGTTCTTC; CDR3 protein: CASSYSGSRNEQFF
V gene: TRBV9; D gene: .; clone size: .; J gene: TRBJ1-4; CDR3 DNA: TGTGCCAGCAGCGTAACAGGTGCCTTTAATGAAAAACTGTTTTTT; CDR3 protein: CASSVTGAFNEKLFF
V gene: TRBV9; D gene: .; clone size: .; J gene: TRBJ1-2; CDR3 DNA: TGTGCCAGCAGCCGAGACGCGACAGCACTTAGCTTCTATGGCTACACCTTC; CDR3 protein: CASSRDATALSFYGYTF
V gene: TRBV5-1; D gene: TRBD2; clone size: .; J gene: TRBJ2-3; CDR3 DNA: TGCGCCAGCAGCCGAGATGGGACTAGCGGGGGAGTGGATACGCAGTATTTT; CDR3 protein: CASSRDGTSGGVDTQYF
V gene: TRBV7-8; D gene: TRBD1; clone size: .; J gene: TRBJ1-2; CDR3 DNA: TGTGCCAGCAGCGCCCGGGACAGGGCGGACTATGGCTACACCTTC; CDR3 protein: CASSARDRADYGYTF
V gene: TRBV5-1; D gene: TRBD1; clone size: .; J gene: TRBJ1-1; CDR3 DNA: TGCGCCAGCAGCCGGACAGGGGGCAAGGACACTGAAGCTTTCTTT; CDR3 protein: CASSRTGGKDTEAFF
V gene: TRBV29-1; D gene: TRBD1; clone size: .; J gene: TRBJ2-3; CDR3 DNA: TGCAGCGTCGAATACGGGACAGTGGGAAATACGCAGTATTTT; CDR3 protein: CSVEYGTVGNTQYF
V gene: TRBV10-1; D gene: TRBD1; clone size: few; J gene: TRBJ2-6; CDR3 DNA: TGCGCCAGCACCTCCCCGGGACAGGGAGGAGGGGCCAACGTCCTGACTTTC; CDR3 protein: CASTSPGQGGGANVLTF
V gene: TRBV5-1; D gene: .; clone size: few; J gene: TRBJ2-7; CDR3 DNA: TGCGCCAGCAGCCCCGGGACAACCTCCTACGAGCAGTACTTC; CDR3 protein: CASSPGTTSYEQYF
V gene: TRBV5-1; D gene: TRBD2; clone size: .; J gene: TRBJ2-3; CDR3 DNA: TGCGCCAGCAGCTTGGACCTAGCGGGAGGGCCAGATACGCAGTATTTT; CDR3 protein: CASSLDLAGGPDTQYF
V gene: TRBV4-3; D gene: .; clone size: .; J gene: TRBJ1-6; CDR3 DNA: TGCGCCAGCAGCCAAGAGCTAGATTCACCCCTCCACTTT; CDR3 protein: CASSQELDSPLHF
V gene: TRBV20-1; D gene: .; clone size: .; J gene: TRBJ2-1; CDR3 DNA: TGCAGTGCTAGGCGGTTGGAAGAGCAGTTCTTC; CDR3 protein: CSARRLEEQFF